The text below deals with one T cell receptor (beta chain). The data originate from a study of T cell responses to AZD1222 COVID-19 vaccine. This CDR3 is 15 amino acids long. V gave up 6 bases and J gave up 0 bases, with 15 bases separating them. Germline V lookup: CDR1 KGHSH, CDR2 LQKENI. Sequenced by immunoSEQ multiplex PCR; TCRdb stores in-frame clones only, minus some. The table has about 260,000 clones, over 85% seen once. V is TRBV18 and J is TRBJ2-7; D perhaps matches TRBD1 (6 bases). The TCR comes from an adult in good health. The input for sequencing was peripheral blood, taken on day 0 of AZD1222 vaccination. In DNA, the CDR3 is TGTGCCAGCTCGCTGAGAACAGGGTTCTCCTACGAGCAGTACTTC. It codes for CASSLRTGFSYEQYF.